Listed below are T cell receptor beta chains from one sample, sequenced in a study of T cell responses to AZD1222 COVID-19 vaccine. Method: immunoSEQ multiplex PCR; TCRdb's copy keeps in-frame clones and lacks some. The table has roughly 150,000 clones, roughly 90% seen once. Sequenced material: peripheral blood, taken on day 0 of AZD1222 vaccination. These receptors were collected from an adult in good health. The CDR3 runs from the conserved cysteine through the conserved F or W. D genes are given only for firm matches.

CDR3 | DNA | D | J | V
CSAQGGMNTEAFF | TGCAGCGCCCAAGGCGGGATGAACACTGAAGCTTTCTTT | NA | TRBJ1-1 | TRBV29-1
CATGRGYGYTF | TGTGCCACAGGGAGGGGATATGGCTACACCTTC | NA | TRBJ1-2 | TRBV6-5
CASSLPGNYGYTF | TGTGCCAGCAGCCTCCCTGGGAACTATGGCTACACCTTC | NA | TRBJ1-2 | TRBV6-5
CASSFIRIAGSEAFF | TGTGCCAGCAGTTTCATAAGGATCGCTGGGAGTGAAGCTTTCTTT | NA | TRBJ1-1 | TRBV6-2/TRBV6-3
CASSMWSGLARSQPQHF | TGTGCCAGTAGTATGTGGTCAGGGTTGGCGCGGTCTCAGCCCCAGCATTTT | NA | TRBJ1-5 | TRBV19
CSVREDGTYEQYF | TGCAGCGTTAGGGAGGATGGAACCTACGAGCAGTACTTC | NA | TRBJ2-7 | TRBV29-1
CASSDQANTEAFF | TGTGCCAGCAGCGACCAGGCAAACACTGAAGCTTTCTTT | NA | TRBJ1-1 | TRBV14
CASSQVPGGGGYEQYF | TGCGCCAGCAGCCAAGTCCCGGGCGGGGGAGGATACGAGCAGTACTTC | TRBD2 | TRBJ2-7 | TRBV4-1
CAMIPGQFSYEQYF | TGCGCCATGATTCCGGGACAGTTCTCCTACGAGCAGTACTTC | TRBD1 | TRBJ2-7 | TRBV5-1
CATSRDGGVAQPQHF | TGTGCCACCAGCAGAGATGGGGGGGTGGCTCAGCCCCAGCATTTT | NA | TRBJ1-5 | TRBV15
CASSFRDRNTEAFF | TGTGCCAGCAGCTTCCGGGACAGGAACACTGAAGCTTTCTTT | TRBD1 | TRBJ1-1 | TRBV7-8
CASSYFAGDTQYF | TGTGCCAGCAGTTACTTTGCGGGAGATACGCAGTATTTT | NA | TRBJ2-3 | TRBV6-5
CASSLDFFTEAFF | TGTGCCAGCAGCTTAGATTTCTTCACTGAAGCTTTCTTT | NA | TRBJ1-1 | TRBV7-2
CASGLGTALGELFF | TGTGCTAGTGGTTTGGGGACAGCGCTTGGGGAGCTGTTTTTT | NA | TRBJ2-2 | TRBV12-5
CAISPWGQGSYANYGYTF | TGTGCCATCAGCCCGTGGGGACAGGGGTCATACGCTAACTATGGCTACACCTTC | TRBD1 | TRBJ1-2 | TRBV10-3
CASSYGGSSGNTIYF | TGTGCCAGCAGTTACGGAGGGAGCTCTGGAAACACCATATATTTT | NA | TRBJ1-3 | TRBV6-5
CASSHPGGAVRSNQPQHF | TGTGCCAGCAGTCACCCAGGGGGGGCCGTTAGAAGCAATCAGCCCCAGCATTTT | TRBD1 | TRBJ1-5 | TRBV6-6
CASSATGRPLGYTF | TGTGCCAGCAGCGCGACAGGGCGACCTTTGGGCTACACCTTC | TRBD1 | TRBJ1-2 | TRBV7-2
CASSFRGGDGYTF | TGTGCCAGCAGCTTCCGAGGGGGTGATGGCTACACCTTC | NA | TRBJ1-2 | TRBV7-8
CATSDLGTVIRGYTF | TGTGCCACCAGTGACCTCGGGACCGTGATTCGTGGCTACACCTTC | NA | TRBJ1-2 | TRBV24-1
CASSRQGKLMETQYF | TGTGCCAGCAGTCGACAGGGGAAACTAATGGAGACCCAGTACTTC | TRBD1 | TRBJ2-5 | TRBV28
CASSLFVAGAGTGELFF | TGTGCCAGCAGCTTATTTGTAGCAGGGGCCGGGACCGGGGAGCTGTTTTTT | NA | TRBJ2-2 | TRBV7-7
CASSLGPGATEAFF | TGCGCCAGCAGCTTGGGCCCGGGTGCAACTGAAGCTTTCTTT | NA | TRBJ1-1 | TRBV5-1
CASSSGTGKEKLFF | TGCGCCAGCAGCTCCGGGACAGGCAAAGAAAAACTGTTTTTT | TRBD1 | TRBJ1-4 | TRBV5-1